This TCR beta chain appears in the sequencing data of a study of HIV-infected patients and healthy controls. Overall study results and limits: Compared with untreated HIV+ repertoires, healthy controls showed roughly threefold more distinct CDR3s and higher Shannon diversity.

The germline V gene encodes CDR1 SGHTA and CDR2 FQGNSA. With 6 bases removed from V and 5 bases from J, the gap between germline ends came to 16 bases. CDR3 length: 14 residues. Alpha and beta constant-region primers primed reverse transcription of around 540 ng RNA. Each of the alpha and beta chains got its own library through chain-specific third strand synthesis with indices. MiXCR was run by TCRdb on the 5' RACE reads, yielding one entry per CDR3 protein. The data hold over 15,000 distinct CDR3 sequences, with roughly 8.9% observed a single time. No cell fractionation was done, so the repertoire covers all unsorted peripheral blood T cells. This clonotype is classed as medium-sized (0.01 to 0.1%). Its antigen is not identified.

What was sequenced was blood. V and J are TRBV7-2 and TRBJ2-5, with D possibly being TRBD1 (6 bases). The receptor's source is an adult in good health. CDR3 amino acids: CASSRQGSEETQYF. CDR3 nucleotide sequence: TGTGCCAGCAGTCGTCAGGGGAGCGAGGAGACCCAGTACTTC.